These T cell receptor beta chains were read from a single sample in a study of beta chain features in type 1 diabetes. Using immunoSEQ multiplex PCR, the repertoire was profiled, and TCRdb retains in-frame clones only, with some absent. The data show fewer than 900,000 clones, with roughly 15% seen just once and 0.02% to 0.03% held by the top ten. The sample was naive CD4+ T cells from blood. The source of these receptors is a woman between 18 and 29 years old in good health. The CDR3 runs from the conserved cysteine through the conserved F or W. A D gene is named only where the DNA matches it firmly. A row's size may be missing; if present it is once, few, many or a size class.

len	j_gene	abundance	d_gene	v_gene	CDR3aa	CDR3nt
16	TRBJ2-5	few	TRBD2	TRBV9	CASSVGASGRTETQYF	TGTGCCAGCAGCGTAGGGGCTAGCGGGAGAACGGAGACCCAGTACTTC
16	TRBJ2-2	-	TRBD2	TRBV19	CASRGGLAGDTGELFF	TGTGCCAGTAGAGGTGGACTAGCGGGAGACACCGGGGAGCTGTTTTTT
13	TRBJ2-7	-	-	TRBV10-3	CAISEGGRYEQYF	TGTGCCATCAGTGAGGGAGGCCGCTACGAGCAGTACTTC
14	TRBJ2-1	-	TRBD2	TRBV5-1	CASSATSAPNEQFF	TGCGCCAGCAGCGCCACTAGCGCTCCCAATGAGCAGTTCTTC
13	TRBJ1-2	-	TRBD1	TRBV11-2	CASSFAGGWYYTF	TGTGCCAGCAGCTTCGCAGGGGGCTGGTACTACACCTTC
13	TRBJ2-2	few	-	TRBV27	CASSFLRTGELFF	TGTGCCAGCAGTTTCCTTAGAACCGGGGAGCTGTTTTTT
13	TRBJ1-4	-	TRBD1	TRBV28	CASSGTVNEKLFF	TGTGCCAGCAGCGGGACAGTTAATGAAAAACTGTTTTTT
14	TRBJ1-2	few	TRBD1	TRBV7-9	CASSLKGQGNGYTF	TGTGCCAGCAGCTTAAAAGGACAGGGTAATGGCTACACCTTC
12	TRBJ1-2	few	-	TRBV5-4	CASSLEEYGYTF	TGTGCCAGCAGCTTGGAAGAATATGGCTACACCTTC
14	TRBJ1-3	-	TRBD1	TRBV5-1	CASSTGTAGNTIYF	TGCGCCAGCAGCACAGGGACAGCTGGAAACACCATATATTTT
14	TRBJ2-5	-	-	TRBV27	CASSPRTTGETQYF	TGTGCCAGCAGTCCCCGGACTACCGGGGAGACCCAGTACTTC
13	TRBJ1-1	few	-	TRBV9	CASSVTVDTEAFF	TGTGCCAGCAGCGTAACAGTTGACACTGAAGCTTTCTTT
16	TRBJ1-1	few	-	TRBV28	CASSPSGRAGWTEAFF	TGTGCCAGCAGTCCTTCAGGGAGGGCGGGATGGACTGAAGCTTTCTTT
18	TRBJ2-1	-	-	TRBV4-2	CASSQARTRRLGGGVQFF	TGTGCCAGCAGCCAAGCGAGGACGAGACGACTAGGCGGTGGTGTGCAGTTCTTC
15	TRBJ2-2	-	TRBD1	TRBV6-5	CASSRQGAFTGELFF	TGTGCCAGCAGCCGACAGGGGGCTTTCACCGGGGAGCTGTTTTTT
16	TRBJ2-6	-	-	TRBV4-3	CASGRKSGYGANVLTF	TGCGCCAGCGGCAGGAAATCAGGGTACGGGGCCAACGTCCTGACTTTC
15	TRBJ1-3	-	-	TRBV5-1	CASSSGRSSGNTIYF	TGCGCCAGCAGTTCTGGCAGAAGTAGTGGAAACACCATATATTTT
15	TRBJ1-1	few	-	TRBV28	CASSLFFGSNTEAFF	TGTGCCAGCAGTTTATTCTTCGGAAGTAACACTGAAGCTTTCTTT
15	TRBJ1-1	-	TRBD1	TRBV2	CASSESRTGYTEAFF	TGTGCCAGCAGTGAGTCCAGGACAGGGTATACTGAAGCTTTCTTT
17	TRBJ1-2	-	-	TRBV28	CASSLISLRVRVGGYTF	TGTGCCAGCAGTTTAATCTCCCTCAGGGTTCGAGTGGGTGGCTACACCTTC
16	TRBJ2-1	-	TRBD1	TRBV28	CASSSTGTGVGNEQFF	TGTGCCAGCAGTAGCACCGGGACAGGGGTTGGAAATGAGCAGTTCTTC
15	TRBJ2-2	few	-	TRBV7-9	CASSLAYGATGELFF	TGTGCCAGCAGCTTAGCATACGGGGCCACCGGGGAGCTGTTTTTT
16	TRBJ2-3	few	-	TRBV28	CASSLGGTGLRDTQYF	TGTGCCAGCAGTTTGGGGGGAACAGGATTAAGAGATACGCAGTATTTT
12	TRBJ2-7	few	-	TRBV7-2	CASSTGLYEQYF	TGTGCCAGCAGCACGGGACTCTACGAGCAGTACTTC
17	TRBJ1-5	few	-	TRBV4-2	CASSQDPPRGDNQPQHF	TGTGCCAGCAGCCAAGATCCCCCCAGGGGAGACAATCAGCCCCAGCATTTT
14	TRBJ2-5	few	TRBD2	TRBV10-3	CAISDLAGAETQYF	TGTGCCATCAGTGACCTAGCGGGAGCAGAGACCCAGTACTTC
15	TRBJ2-2	-	-	TRBV7-2	CASSLVGGRTGELFF	TGTGCCAGCAGCTTAGTAGGGGGGCGTACCGGGGAGCTGTTTTTT
17	TRBJ1-2	-	-	TRBV28	CASSLVGTGSSNYGYTF	TGTGCCAGCAGTTTGGTCGGGACGGGGAGCTCGAACTATGGCTACACCTTC
14	TRBJ1-5	-	TRBD1	TRBV16	CASSSRQGDQPQHF	TGTGCCAGCAGCAGCCGACAGGGGGATCAGCCCCAGCATTTT
12	TRBJ1-1	few	-	TRBV11-1	CASSLQGAEAFF	TGTGCCAGCAGCTTACAGGGCGCGGAAGCTTTCTTT